This T cell receptor (beta chain) was sequenced in a study of cytomegalovirus exposure and HLA in healthy donors. Findings of the study overall: The study labeled 170 or so TCR beta chains cytomegalovirus-associated. According to reports, the classifier identified cytomegalovirus status with high specificity and sensitivity. For most TCR sequences rarity was the rule, although some public TCRs occurred in many donors.

The study ran its PCR with 60 Vbeta and 13 Jbeta primers. Clones were sequenced by immunoSEQ multiplex PCR, and TCRdb holds only the in-frame ones, with some missing. The sample has 150,000 to 200,000 clones; around 79% are singletons. Germline V lookup: CDR1 SGHRS, CDR2 YFSETQ. V lost 4 bases, J lost 6 bases, and 22 bases lay in between. CDR3 length equals 16 residues. In the case of this clone: Its antigen is not known.

The chain recombines TRBV5-1 with TRBJ1-2, with TRBD1 as a possible D gene (6 bases). Sequenced material: PBMCs. This TCR was sampled from a man aged 35 to 55 in good health and CMV-seropositive. The CDR3 DNA reads TGCGCCAGCAGCACTCGCGGGGGGCCTTGGTCGGATGGCTACACCTTC. Amino acids: CASSTRGGPWSDGYTF.